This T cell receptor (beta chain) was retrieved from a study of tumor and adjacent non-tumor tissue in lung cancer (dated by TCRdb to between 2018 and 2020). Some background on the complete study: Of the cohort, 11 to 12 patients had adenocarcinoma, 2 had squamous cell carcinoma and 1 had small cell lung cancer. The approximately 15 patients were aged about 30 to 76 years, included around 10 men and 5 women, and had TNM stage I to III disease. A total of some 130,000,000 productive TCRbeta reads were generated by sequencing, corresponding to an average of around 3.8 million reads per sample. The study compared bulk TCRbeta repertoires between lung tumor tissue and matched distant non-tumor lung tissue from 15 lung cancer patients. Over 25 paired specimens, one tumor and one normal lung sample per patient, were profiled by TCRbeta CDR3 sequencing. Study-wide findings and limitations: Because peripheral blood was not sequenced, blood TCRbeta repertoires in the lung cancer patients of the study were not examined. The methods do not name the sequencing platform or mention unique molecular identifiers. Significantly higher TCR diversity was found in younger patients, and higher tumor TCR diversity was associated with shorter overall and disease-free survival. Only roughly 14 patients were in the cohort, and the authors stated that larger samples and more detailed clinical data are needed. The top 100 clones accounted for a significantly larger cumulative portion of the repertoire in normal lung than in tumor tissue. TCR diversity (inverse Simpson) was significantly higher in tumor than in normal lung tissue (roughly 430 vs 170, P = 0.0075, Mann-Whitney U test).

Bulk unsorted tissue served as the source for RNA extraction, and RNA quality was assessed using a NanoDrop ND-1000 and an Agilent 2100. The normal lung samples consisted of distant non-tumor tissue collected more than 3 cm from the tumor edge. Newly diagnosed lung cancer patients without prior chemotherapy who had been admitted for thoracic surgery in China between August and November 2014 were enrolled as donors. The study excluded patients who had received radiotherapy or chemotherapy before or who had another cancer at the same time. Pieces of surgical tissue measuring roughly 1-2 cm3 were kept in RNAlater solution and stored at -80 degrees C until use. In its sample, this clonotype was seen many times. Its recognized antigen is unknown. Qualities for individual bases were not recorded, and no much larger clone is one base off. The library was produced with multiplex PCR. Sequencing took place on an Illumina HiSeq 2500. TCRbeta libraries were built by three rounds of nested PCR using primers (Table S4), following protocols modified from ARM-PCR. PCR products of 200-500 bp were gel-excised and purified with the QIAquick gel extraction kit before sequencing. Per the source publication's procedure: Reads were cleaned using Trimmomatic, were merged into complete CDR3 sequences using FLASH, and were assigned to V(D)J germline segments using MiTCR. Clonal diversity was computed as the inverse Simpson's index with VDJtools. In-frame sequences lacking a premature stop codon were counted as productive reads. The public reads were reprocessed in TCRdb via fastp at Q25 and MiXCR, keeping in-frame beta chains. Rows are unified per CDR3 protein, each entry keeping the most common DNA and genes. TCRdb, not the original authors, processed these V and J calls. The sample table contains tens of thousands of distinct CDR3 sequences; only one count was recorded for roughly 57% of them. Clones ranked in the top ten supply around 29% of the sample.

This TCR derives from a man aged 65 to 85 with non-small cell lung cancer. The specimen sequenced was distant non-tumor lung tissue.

CDR3 sequence: CASSLGRREKNEQFF. The sequence in DNA is TGCGCCAGCAGCTTGGGCCGCAGGGAGAAGAATGAGCAGTTCTTC. In this chain, TRBV5-1 is recombined with TRBJ2-1; the D gene may be TRBD1 or TRBD2, since each aligns over 5 bases. Reading the germline V gene gives CDR1 SGHRS and CDR2 YFSETQ. Counted from cysteine to phenylalanine, this CDR3 has 15 amino acids. Just the 45-base CDR3 DNA is kept, in frame starting at base 1. The V and J ends are trimmed by 0 bases and 7 bases, leaving 14 bases between them.